This TCR beta chain derives from a study of regulatory T cells in long-lasting Graves disease. Construction of TCR beta libraries relied on iRepertoire HTBI primers and on Arm-PCR targeting CDR3 regions. TCRdb analysed the multiplex PCR reads with MiXCR anew, one entry per CDR3 protein. Of 400,000 to 500,000 distinct CDR3 sequences listed, approximately 21% are singletons. Documented time point: persistent/refractory GD, antithyroid drugs over 5 years with positive TRAb. Scientists built the TCR library using RNA that was extracted from PBMCs. The sample holds a few counts of this clonotype. The CDR3 spans 13 residues. CDR1 is SGHDN, CDR2 FVKESK, per germline. The V and J ends lost 4 bases and 1 base respectively, with 7 bases between them.

The chain employs TRBV14 and TRBJ1-1; D unresolved. This TCR was sampled from a female donor with Graves disease. Sequenced material: peripheral blood mononuclear cells (PBMCs), taken when the disease was refractory, from a patient treated with antithyroid drugs. In nucleotides, the CDR3 is TGTGCCAGCAGCCGCAGCCAGAACACTGAAGCTTTCTTT. Translated, it gives CASSRSQNTEAFF. Full variable domain (rest looked up from reference TRBV14 and TRBJ1-1): EAGVTQFPSHSVIEKGQTVTLRCDPISGHDNLYWYRRVMGKEIKFLLHFVKESKQDESGMPNNRFLAERTGGTYSTLKVQPAELEDSGVYFCASSRSQNTEAFFGQGTRLTVV.